This TCR beta chain was captured in a study of cytotoxic CD8 clonotypes in ibrutinib-treated CLL. Overall study findings and caveats: Clonality at baseline surpassed age-matched healthy donors and tracked circulating CD8+ T-cell counts. Contraction or stability on treatment was seen for public clonotypes, which were uncommon. Clonality went up at ibrutinib response and then declined back toward baseline at progression.

Note on this clone: The antigen is unknown.

The CDR3 extends over 15 amino acids. The germline V gene encodes CDR1 MNHNY and CDR2 SVGAGI (reference sequence). The ends were cut back, 3 bases at V and 7 bases at J, with 16 bases in the middle. A 1 in 200,000 to 1 in 1 million T cell depth was the sequencing target. Assay: immunoSEQ multiplex PCR; the TCRdb copy retains only in-frame clones and omits some. Of 250,000 to 350,000 clones in the sample, 65% to 85% were seen once. The sample in question was PBMCs, obtained at disease progression, from a patient treated with ibrutinib. The clonotype was recovered from a human donor with chronic lymphocytic leukemia. V usage is TRBV6-6 and J usage is TRBJ2-1, with D maybe TRBD2 (7 bases). DNA for the CDR3: TGTGCCAGCAGTTATTACGAGGGGGGGGGAAATGAGCAGTTCTTC. Amino acids: CASSYYEGGGNEQFF.